This entry lists 7 T cell receptor beta chains sequenced from one sample in a study of beta chain features in type 1 diabetes. Investigators reverse transcribed all isolated RNA, so they sequenced expressed TCRB transcripts. The data were produced by immunoSEQ multiplex PCR, yet TCRdb's version contains in-frame clones alone and is incomplete. Found here are around 500,000 clones, approximately 10% of them singletons; the top ten hold over 0.04%. The source material was naive CD4+ T cells from blood. The receptors come from a woman aged 18-29 years in good health.

This clone was seen a handful of times. V is TRBV18 and J is TRBJ1-2; D not certain. V lost 0 bases, J lost 4 bases, and 9 bases lay in between. The V gene's germline CDR1 is KGHSH and CDR2 LQKENI. This CDR3 contains 14 residues. The CDR3 protein is CASSPPQTFYGYTF. CDR3 coding DNA: TGTGCCAGCTCACCACCCCAAACATTCTATGGCTACACCTTC.

A few counts support this clone. This chain joins TRBV9 and TRBJ1-1; 10 nucleotides match TRBD1. Trimming removed 0 bases from V and 10 bases from J; junction bases left unmatched: 9. The CDR3 contains 15 residues. Germline assignment: CDR1 SGDLS and CDR2 YYNGEE. The CDR3 region has the DNA TGTGCCAGCAGCGTAGCCGGGACAGGGGACGAGAGAGCTTTCTTT. Residues: CASSVAGTGDERAFF. Combining the CDR3 with reference TRBV9 and TRBJ1-1 gives the whole variable domain DSGVTQTPKHLITATGQRVTLRCSPRSGDLSVYWYQQSLDQGLQFLIQYYNGEERAKGNILERFSAQQFPDLHSELNLSSLELGDSALYFCASSVAGTGDERAFFGQGTRLTVV.

The table lists this clone with a few counts. The genes are TRBV7-9 and TRBJ2-7; 10 bases agree with TRBD1. J was trimmed by 3 bases and V by 0 bases; bases with no gene match: 5. This CDR3 region has 16 residues. The germline CDR1 and CDR2 sequences are SEHNR and FQNEAQ (reference sequence). In DNA form, the CDR3 reads TGTGCCAGCAGCTTAGCAGGGACAGGGGAGGGCTACGAGCAGTACTTC. It translates to CASSLAGTGEGYEQYF.

This sequence joins TRBV7-6 and TRBJ2-1; D is tentatively TRBD1 or TRBD2 (5 bases each). Germline V CDR1 and CDR2: SGHVS, FNYEAQ. The CDR3 is 17 residues long. V lost 8 bases, J lost 4 bases, and 24 bases lay in between. The CDR3 coding sequence is TGTGCCAGCCTCAATTGTGTGGGACCCGAAAAATACAATGAGCAGTTCTTC. It yields the protein CASLNCVGPEKYNEQFF.

The rearrangement joins TRBV7-2 to TRBJ2-1; D is perhaps TRBD1 (5 bases). From germline, CDR1 is SGHTA and CDR2 FQGNSA. V was trimmed by 5 bases and J by 12 bases, leaving 11 bases between them. CDR3 length: 11 amino acids. The CDR3: CASSLWGGQFF. The CDR3, as DNA: TGTGCCAGCAGCCTTTGGGGCGGGCAGTTCTTC.

This clone has just a few counts. The rearrangement joins TRBV9 to TRBJ1-1; tentatively, D is TRBD1 (5 bases). The CDR3 is made up of 16 amino acids. CDR1 SGDLS and CDR2 YYNGEE come from the germline V gene. V gave up 4 bases and J gave up 0 bases, with 16 bases separating them. The DNA of the CDR3 is TGTGCCAGCAGCACTAGCACGTACAGGCTGAACACTGAAGCTTTCTTT. Its translation: CASSTSTYRLNTEAFF.

The chain joins TRBV2 to TRBJ2-4; D gene unclear. The germline gives CDR1 SNHLY, CDR2 FYNNEI. V lost 2 bases to trimming and J lost 7 bases, with 9 bases between them. The CDR3 spans 13 residues. The CDR3 bases are TGTGCCAGCAGTGAAAACTTTGAGAACATTCAGTACTTC. Its protein is CASSENFENIQYF.